This is a list of T cell receptor beta chains from one sample in a study of low-dose radiotherapy and immunotherapy resistance in tumors. Each CDR3 protein is one row after TCRdb ran MiXCR on the reads. The sample has 75,000 to 95,000 distinct CDR3 sequences; approximately 22% are singletons. Here the sequenced sample was PBMCs, taken after low-dose radiotherapy plus immunotherapy. These receptors all come from a female donor with ovarian cancer. CDR3s include the opening cysteine and the closing phenylalanine or tryptophan. D genes are given only for firm matches. Clone size is given as once, few, many or a size class.

CDR3nt: TGTGCCAGCAGCTCCGAGGTACTAGCGGGAGGGTACAATGAGCAGTTCTTC; CDR3aa: CASSSEVLAGGYNEQFF; d_gene: TRBD2; v_gene: TRBV7-3; j_gene: TRBJ2-1; abundance: many
CDR3nt: TGTGCCAGCAGCTTAGCGGGAGGCACAGATACGCAGTATTTT; CDR3aa: CASSLAGGTDTQYF; d_gene: NA; v_gene: TRBV11-3; j_gene: TRBJ2-3; abundance: many
CDR3nt: TGTGCCAGCAGCTTCATACCGGGACAAGAAGCTTTCTTT; CDR3aa: CASSFIPGQEAFF; d_gene: NA; v_gene: TRBV7-6; j_gene: TRBJ1-1; abundance: many
CDR3nt: TGTGCCAGCAGCCCCCGACAGGGGAGAAGTGAAAAACTGTTTTTT; CDR3aa: CASSPRQGRSEKLFF; d_gene: TRBD1; v_gene: TRBV7-9; j_gene: TRBJ1-4; abundance: many
CDR3nt: TGTGCCAGCAGTCCCCGGGACAGCTCGTCGGACGGATTGAACACTGAAGCTTTCTTT; CDR3aa: CASSPRDSSSDGLNTEAFF; d_gene: TRBD1; v_gene: TRBV28; j_gene: TRBJ1-1; abundance: once
CDR3nt: TGTGCCAGCAGCCGAGGACAGATTTTCGCTAGCACAGATACGCAGTATTTT; CDR3aa: CASSRGQIFASTDTQYF; d_gene: NA; v_gene: TRBV28; j_gene: TRBJ2-3; abundance: medium-sized
CDR3nt: TGCAGCGTTCGACCCGGACTAGCGGGAAGGCGCGGTGAGCAGTTCTTC; CDR3aa: CSVRPGLAGRRGEQFF; d_gene: TRBD2; v_gene: TRBV29-1; j_gene: TRBJ2-1; abundance: few
CDR3nt: TGTGCCAGCAGCCTACCTCCAGGGCGGGGGGGCTACAATGAGCAGTTCTTC; CDR3aa: CASSLPPGRGGYNEQFF; d_gene: TRBD2; v_gene: TRBV13; j_gene: TRBJ2-1; abundance: many
CDR3nt: TGCAGCGTTTCTATCGCAACTAATGAAAAACTGTTTTTT; CDR3aa: CSVSIATNEKLFF; d_gene: NA; v_gene: TRBV29-1; j_gene: TRBJ1-4; abundance: many
CDR3nt: TGTGCCAGCAGCCACACCGGTGGCGGGAGGGGTGTTATGGTCAATGAGCAGTTCTTC; CDR3aa: CASSHTGGGRGVMVNEQFF; d_gene: TRBD2; v_gene: TRBV3-1; j_gene: TRBJ2-1; abundance: many
CDR3nt: TGCAGTGTTATTACCGGGGGGCGCGGGTACAATGAGCAGTTCTTC; CDR3aa: CSVITGGRGYNEQFF; d_gene: NA; v_gene: TRBV20-1; j_gene: TRBJ2-1; abundance: many
CDR3nt: TGTGCCAGCAGCGTAGCTTTTGCCTCTGGAAACACCATATATTTT; CDR3aa: CASSVAFASGNTIYF; d_gene: NA; v_gene: TRBV9; j_gene: TRBJ1-3; abundance: many
CDR3nt: TGTGCCAGCAGTTACTCGAAGGACAGCCTTGAAGCTTTCTTT; CDR3aa: CASSYSKDSLEAFF; d_gene: NA; v_gene: TRBV6-2/TRBV6-3; j_gene: TRBJ1-1; abundance: many
CDR3nt: TGTGCCAGCAGGAGTGGGTCACCCCTCCACTTT; CDR3aa: CASRSGSPLHF; d_gene: NA; v_gene: TRBV2; j_gene: TRBJ1-6; abundance: many
CDR3nt: TGCGCCAGCAGTGTGCCGGGACTAGCGGGAGCAGTGGGGGGGGGTGAGCAGTTCTTC; CDR3aa: CASSVPGLAGAVGGGEQFF; d_gene: TRBD2; v_gene: TRBV10-1; j_gene: TRBJ2-1; abundance: few
CDR3nt: TGTGCCAGCAGCCCGACTAGGTTCAATGAGCAGTTCTTC; CDR3aa: CASSPTRFNEQFF; d_gene: NA; v_gene: TRBV6-2/TRBV6-3; j_gene: TRBJ2-1; abundance: few